The entry below describes one T cell receptor (beta chain). Its antigen is unidentified. The protocol was immunoSEQ multiplex PCR, while the TCRdb copy is restricted to in-frame clones and leaves out a portion. The repertoire has 44,000 or so clones, 88% of them found once; the top ten carry around 3.3%. This sample was included in a study of OX40 agonist ivuxolimab in advanced cancers. Whole-study findings and limits: The specificity for antigen of the expanded peripheral T cells was not determined.

V dropped 7 bases and J dropped 4; count of bases not matched to a gene: 14. The CDR3 totals 17 residues. Germline loops: CDR1 MDHEN, CDR2 SYDVKM. The sequence came from an adult with an advanced solid tumor such as melanoma, head and neck, liver or kidney cancer. The source material was CD4+ or CD8+ T cells sorted from blood, sampled in a trial of the OX40 agonist ivuxolimab. The chain combines TRBV28 with TRBJ2-3, with TRBD2 matching over 10 bases. The CDR3 DNA is TGTGCCAGCACGAAGGGTGGAGCGGGGGGGCCCCCAGATACGCAGTATTTT. Encoded protein: CASTKGGAGGPPDTQYF.